The 20 T cell receptor beta chains below come from one sample, sequenced in a study of beta chain features in type 1 diabetes (dated by TCRdb to about 2018). What the authors observed across the whole study: In all four CD4+ subsets, TCRB CDR3 length was moderately but significantly shorter in type 1 diabetes patients.

These receptors have no identified antigens. Library creation used the immunoSEQ multiplex PCR assay. All of the isolated RNA was reverse transcribed with the High Capacity cDNA Reverse Transcription Kit, so expressed TCRB transcripts were sequenced. In its TCRdb copy, this immuneACCESS table keeps in-frame sequences only and misses some clones. Where compared with another copy, unresolved V genes explain less than half of these, and the others have no known cause. A total of a few hundred thousand clones appear in this sample, 20% of them only once. More than 0.025% of the sample is taken by the ten largest. Sequenced input: naive CD4+ T cells from blood. The meaning of the sample's cell subset or site label: true naive CD4+ T cells. All receptors come from a woman aged 40 to 49 with type 1 diabetes.

The rearrangement links TRBV9 to TRBJ1-6; no clear D gene. CDR1 and CDR2 from the germline V gene are SGDLS and YYNGEE. The V and J ends lost 4 bases and 6 bases respectively, with 17 bases between them. CDR3 length: 16 residues. CDR3 loop: CASSPVGSGINSPLHF. DNA for the CDR3: TGTGCCAGCAGCCCGGTCGGTTCGGGGATTAATTCACCCCTCCACTTT.

This clone has a handful of counts. This chain joins TRBV5-1 and TRBJ2-3, with 10 bases aligning to TRBD2. This CDR3 has 15 amino acids. V gave up 4 bases and J gave up 1 base; unmatched junction bases: 3. The germline V gene encodes CDR1 SGHRS and CDR2 YFSETQ. CDR3 protein: CASSIGTSGTDTQYF. The CDR3 bases are TGCGCCAGCAGCATTGGGACTAGCGGCACAGATACGCAGTATTTT.

This clone was detected a few times. The chain joins TRBV30 to TRBJ2-7, with 7 bases that match TRBD2. J lost 5 bases, V lost 2 bases, and 12 bases had no gene match. Germline V CDR1 and CDR2: GTSNPN, SVGIG (reference sequence). The CDR3 is 15 amino acids. CDR3 sequence reads: CAWSRGGSRSHEQYF. For the CDR3, the DNA is TGTGCCTGGAGTAGAGGCGGGAGCCGAAGTCACGAGCAGTACTTC.

This clone was picked up a small number of times. The chain couples TRBV28 to TRBJ2-3, with TRBD1 matching 8 bases. The CDR3 extends over 14 amino acids. Germline CDR1 reads MDHEN; CDR2 reads SYDVKM. Unmatched junction bases numbered 14, after V lost 7 bases and J lost 11 bases. This CDR3 reads CASISGGSDLMQYF. In DNA form, the CDR3 reads TGTGCCAGCATCTCAGGGGGCTCCGACTTAATGCAGTATTTT.

The gene calls are TRBV7-9 and TRBJ2-2; D remains unclear. V was cut by 4 bases and J by 0 bases, with 18 bases left in between. Germline loops: CDR1 SEHNR, CDR2 FQNEAQ (reference sequence). The CDR3 length is 18 residues. The CDR3 coding sequence is TGTGCCAGCAGCTCCCACCACACGATACAGACGAACACCGGGGAGCTGTTTTTT. Its protein product is CASSSHHTIQTNTGELFF.

The J gene is TRBJ2-7, the V gene TRBV7-2; 9 bases line up with TRBD1. With V trimmed by 5 bases and J by 2 bases, 7 bases remained unmatched. The CDR3 runs to 15 residues. The V gene's germline CDR1 is SGHTA and CDR2 FQGNSA. The CDR3 sequence: CASSPWTGDTYEQYF. The CDR3 coding sequence is TGTGCCAGCAGCCCGTGGACAGGGGACACCTACGAGCAGTACTTC.

The chain employs TRBV6-1 and TRBJ2-5, with TRBD2 matching over 8 bases. The CDR3 totals 14 residues. The V gene end was trimmed by 6 bases and the J gene end by 1 base; junction bases not matched to a gene: 4. The germline V gene encodes CDR1 MNHNS and CDR2 SASEGT. The CDR3: CASSAGTSQETQYF. The DNA of the CDR3 is TGTGCCAGCAGCGCCGGGACTAGCCAAGAGACCCAGTACTTC.

The J gene is TRBJ2-7, the V gene TRBV28; tentative D call: TRBD2 (6 bases). CDR1 is MDHEN, CDR2 SYDVKM, per germline. V lost 6 bases, J lost 5 bases, and 14 bases lay in between. The CDR3 length is 13 residues. As DNA, the CDR3 is TGTGCCAGCAGCACGAGCGGGCGCCACGAGCAGTACTTC. This codes for CASSTSGRHEQYF.

This clone was seen a handful of times. The chain uses TRBV25-1 and TRBJ1-1, with D perhaps TRBD1 (6 bases). V was clipped by 7 bases and J by 4 bases, with 13 bases between them. Germline lookup yields CDR1 MGHDK and CDR2 SYGVNS. CDR3 length equals 13 residues. The CDR3 loop reads CASTYRAATEAFF. As DNA, the CDR3 is TGTGCCAGCACCTACAGGGCCGCCACTGAAGCTTTCTTT.

This clone was seen only a few times. The chain has TRBV4-3 and TRBJ2-5, with 11 bases fitting TRBD1. This CDR3 comprises 16 residues. In germline, CDR1 is LGHNA, CDR2 YSLEER. V trimming: 4 bases; J trimming: 5 bases; junction bases outside the gene matches: 9. The DNA for the CDR3 is TGCGCCAGCAGCCGAGGAGGACAGGGGGCCCGGGAGACCCAGTACTTC. It specifies CASSRGGQGARETQYF.

The chain joins TRBV5-1 to TRBJ2-1; 13 bases agree with TRBD2. Germline-derived CDR1 and CDR2 are SGHRS and YFSETQ. The trim removed 0 bases at V and 8 bases at J, leaving 5 bases unmatched. The CDR3 totals 16 residues. Written as DNA, the CDR3 is TGCGCCAGCAGCTTGGTTGGACTAGCGGGAGTTGATGAGCAGTTCTTC. Translated: CASSLVGLAGVDEQFF.

The chain has TRBV4-1 and TRBJ1-2; D is unresolved. Germline values: CDR1 MGHRA, CDR2 YSYEKL. Trimming removed 1 base at V and 3 bases at J, with 9 bases between. This CDR3 is 14 amino acids long. The CDR3 here is CASSQGGYDYGYTF. CDR3 nucleotides: TGCGCCAGCAGCCAAGGAGGGTACGACTATGGCTACACCTTC.

This chain connects TRBV25-1 to TRBJ2-4, with TRBD2 matching over 7 bases. The germline CDR1 and CDR2 sequences are MGHDK and SYGVNS. V gave up 3 bases and J gave up 3 bases; unmatched junction bases: 5. The CDR3 sequence is 15 residues long. Written as DNA, the CDR3 is TGTGCCAGCAGTGATGGGGGGGTAGGCAAAAACATTCAGTACTTC. This sequence encodes CASSDGGVGKNIQYF.

The chain joins TRBV27 to TRBJ1-1; D may be TRBD1 (5 bases). Trimming shortened V by 5 bases and J by 1 base, and 11 bases separated the two germline ends. Germline V gene data show CDR1 as MNHEY and CDR2 as SMNVEV (reference sequence). The CDR3 totals 14 residues. CDR3 in DNA: TGTGCCAGCAGTCCTCTAACAGGGAACACTGAAGCTTTCTTT. This gives the protein CASSPLTGNTEAFF.

This rearrangement joins TRBV27 to TRBJ1-1, with D hard to call. Germline-derived CDR1 and CDR2 are MNHEY and SMNVEV (reference sequence). The germline V and J ends were trimmed by 1 base and 1 base, with 10 bases remaining between them. The CDR3 length is 15 residues. The CDR3 sequence: CASSLYGGSNTEAFF. CDR3 sequence (DNA): TGTGCCAGCAGTTTATATGGCGGATCGAACACTGAAGCTTTCTTT.

The rearrangement joins TRBV12-5 to TRBJ2-1; 8 nucleotides line up with TRBD1. V lost 5 bases to trimming and J lost 7 bases; unmatched junction nucleotides: 7. Germline V gene sequence: CDR1 LGHNT, CDR2 FRNRAP. The CDR3 is 14 residues long. The CDR3 reads CASGEPDRVNEQFF. CDR3 sequence (DNA): TGTGCTAGTGGTGAGCCGGACAGGGTGAATGAGCAGTTCTTC.

This clone has just a few counts. J is TRBJ2-7 and V is TRBV2; D is undetermined. The CDR3 totals 13 residues. The V end was cut by 1 base, the J end by 2 bases, with 6 bases between. Germline values: CDR1 SNHLY, CDR2 FYNNEI. This chain's CDR3 is CASSEDIAYEQYF. The CDR3, as DNA: TGTGCCAGCAGTGAAGATATTGCCTACGAGCAGTACTTC.

Here the CDR3 reads CATSRDAGFPPASTQYF. The DNA for the CDR3 is TGTGCCACCAGCAGAGATGCAGGGTTCCCACCCGCATCTACGCAGTATTTT. The chain carries TRBV15 and TRBJ2-3; a weak D match, TRBD1 (5 bases). V was cut by 0 bases and J by 8 bases, with 21 bases left in between. This CDR3 has 17 residues. CDR1 and CDR2 (germline): LNHNV, YYDKDF (reference sequence).

This clone was picked up a small number of times. The DNA for the CDR3 is TGTGCCAGCTCACCATCCCGACAGGGGGCGTCCGCCGAGCAGTACTTC. Its translation is CASSPSRQGASAEQYF. This chain joins TRBV18 and TRBJ2-7, with 10 positions matching TRBD1. Germline V lookup: CDR1 KGHSH, CDR2 LQKENI. V was pared by 2 bases and J by 6 bases, with 10 bases of the junction left unmatched. CDR3 size: 16 residues. The full variable domain, rest sourced from reference TRBV18 and TRBJ2-7, is NAGVMQNPRHLVRRRGQEARLRCSPMKGHSHVYWYRQLPEEGLKFMVYLQKENIIDESGMPKERFSAEFPKEGPSILRIQQVVRGDSAAYFCASSPSRQGASAEQYFGPGTRLTVT.

The rearrangement joins TRBV5-1 to TRBJ2-1, with a weak D call TRBD2 (5 bases). CDR1 and CDR2 (germline): SGHRS, YFSETQ. This CDR3 region has 17 residues. Trimming shortened V by 4 bases and J by 4 bases, and 21 bases separated the two germline ends. CDR3 nucleotide sequence: TGCGCCAGCAGCCTGGAGGACTCTCCCTCCTTTTACAATGAGCAGTTCTTC. It translates to CASSLEDSPSFYNEQFF.